This T cell receptor (beta chain) appears in the sequencing data of a study of shared clonotypes between healthy human individuals. Study details: A few men and a couple of women, aged 18 to 49, were donors. Study results and limitations: Sharing of clonotypes among donors was expected to vary with sequencing depth.

The method was immunoSEQ multiplex PCR; TCRdb's version includes in-frame clones alone and lacks a portion of them. Among roughly 1,100,000 clones listed, 65% to 80% were seen once. For this clone: Its antigen is as yet unknown. The same CDR3 is also encoded by other DNA sequences in this sample.

Germline CDR1 and CDR2: MDHEN and SYDVKM. The CDR3 sequence is 11 residues long. V lost 7 bases and J lost 2, with 5 bases in between. Sequenced sample: memory CD4+ T cells sorted from blood. Subset reported: CD45RA-negative fraction. The clonotype was recovered from a man aged 18 to 30 in good health. The genes are TRBV28 and TRBJ1-1; D unclear. CDR3 nucleotide sequence: TGTGCCAGCACTGTTAACACTGAAGCTTTCTTT. Its translation is CASTVNTEAFF.